Shown below are 21 T cell receptor beta chains from a single sample sequenced in a study of pediatric ulcerative colitis. Assay: immunoSEQ multiplex PCR; the TCRdb copy retains only in-frame clones and omits some. The sample carries over 45,000 clones, around 78% recorded once. During colonoscopy, one to two rectal pinch biopsies were collected. The sequenced sample was gut tissue. Receptors originate from a girl aged 5-17 years with moderate ulcerative colitis.

This chain connects TRBV10-3 to TRBJ1-2; weak D call: TRBD1 (6 bases). CDR1 ENHRY and CDR2 SYGVKD come from the germline V gene. With 4 bases removed from V and 4 bases from J, the gap between germline ends came to 7 bases. CDR3 length: 12 amino acids. The chain's CDR3 is CAISVQGYGYTF. The CDR3 DNA sequence: TGTGCCATCAGTGTACAGGGCTATGGCTACACCTTC.

This chain connects TRBV27 to TRBJ2-7; D perhaps matches TRBD2 (6 bases). Deletions cut 7 bases from V and 4 bases from J, with 20 bases between. The germline V gene encodes CDR1 MNHEY and CDR2 SMNVEV (reference sequence). The CDR3 is 15 residues long. The CDR3 here is CASNPGHSGLYEQYF. Here the CDR3 DNA reads TGTGCCAGCAACCCTGGTCATAGCGGATTATACGAGCAGTACTTC.

V gene TRBV6-6 combines with J gene TRBJ1-1; D unclear. The CDR3 spans 12 residues. V was pared by 1 base and J by 2 bases, with 2 bases between. Germline CDR1 and CDR2: MNHNY and SVGAGI (reference sequence). CDR3 sequence (DNA): TGTGCCAGCAGTTACTTAAACACTGAAGCTTTCTTT. This gives the protein CASSYLNTEAFF.

The genes are TRBV27 and TRBJ2-3; 11 nucleotides match TRBD2. The germline gives CDR1 MNHEY, CDR2 SMNVEV (reference sequence). CDR3 length equals 15 residues. The V segment lost 5 bases and the J segment 8 bases; nucleotides outside the gene matches: 9. The CDR3 DNA reads as TGTGCCAGCAGTACCTTTAGCGGGGGGGCTGGTACGCAGTATTTT. It yields the protein CASSTFSGGAGTQYF.

This clone is medium-sized (0.01 to 0.1%) in the sample. The chain has TRBV7-2 and TRBJ1-5; 9 nucleotides line up with TRBD1. The V segment lost 4 bases and the J segment 16 bases; nucleotides outside the gene matches: 11. CDR1 and CDR2 (germline): SGHTA, FQGNSA. The CDR3 contains 13 residues. CDR3: CASSSSGTGFRHF. The CDR3 coding sequence is TGTGCCAGCAGCTCGAGCGGGACAGGGTTTCGACATTTT.

The chain is built from TRBV11-2 and TRBJ2-7, with 11 bases fitting TRBD2. V was pared by 5 bases and J by 1 base, with 10 bases of the junction left unmatched. The CDR3 extends over 17 amino acids. Per the germline V gene, CDR1 is SGHAT and CDR2 is FQNNGV. Here the CDR3 reads CASSLLTSGSKSYEQYF. CDR3 bases: TGTGCCAGCAGCCTCCTTACTAGCGGGAGTAAGTCCTACGAGCAGTACTTC.

The chain combines TRBV18 with TRBJ2-2; no definite D call. V was cut by 0 bases and J by 2 bases, with 7 bases left in between. CDR1 is KGHSH and CDR2 is LQKENI in the germline V gene. The length of the CDR3 is 15 residues. CDR3: CASSPPWGNTGELFF. The CDR3 DNA reads TGTGCCAGCTCACCACCGTGGGGAAACACCGGGGAGCTGTTTTTT.

The chain couples TRBV10-2 to TRBJ1-5; 7 bases map to TRBD1. Germline CDR1 is WSHSY and CDR2 is SAAADI. V shed 8 bases, J shed 5 bases, and the junction held 6 bases outside the gene matches. The length of the CDR3 is 13 residues. CDR3 sequence reads: CASDTDRDQPQHF. The CDR3 DNA is TGCGCCAGCGACACCGACAGGGATCAGCCCCAGCATTTT.

The rearrangement uses TRBV2 and TRBJ2-7, with 10 positions matching TRBD1. The V gene end was trimmed by 6 bases and the J gene end by 5 bases; junction bases not matched to a gene: 4. CDR1 and CDR2 (germline): SNHLY, FYNNEI. The CDR3 consists of 13 residues. CDR3 DNA: TGTGCCAGCAGGTGGGGACAGGGGAACGAGCAGTACTTC. Its translation is CASRWGQGNEQYF. The full variable domain, in which reference TRBV2 and TRBJ2-7 provide the parts outside the CDR3, is EPEVTQTPSHQVTQMGQEVILRCVPISNHLYFYWYRQILGQKVEFLVSFYNNEISEKSEIFDDQFSVERPDGSNFTLKIRSTKLEDSAMYFCASRWGQGNEQYFGPGTRLTVT.

The rearrangement uses TRBV6-5 and TRBJ1-1, with D unclear. Germline assignment: CDR1 MNHEY and CDR2 SVGAGI. The V end lost 4 bases, the J end lost 1 base, and 10 bases lay between the germline ends. This CDR3 is built from 14 residues. This CDR3 reads CASSSTSGNTEAFF. CDR3 DNA: TGTGCCAGCAGTTCGACCTCCGGGAACACTGAAGCTTTCTTT.

The rearrangement links TRBV28 to TRBJ2-7; perhaps TRBD2 as D (7 bases). Deletions cut 6 bases from V and 3 bases from J, with 21 bases between. Germline loops: CDR1 MDHEN, CDR2 SYDVKM. This CDR3 is built from 16 residues. Here the CDR3 reads CASSGAGGHILYEQYF. For the CDR3, the DNA is TGTGCCAGCAGCGGGGCCGGGGGGCATATTCTCTACGAGCAGTACTTC.

Concerning this clone itself: Relative to the germline gene, one junction end is altered; a read error may explain this. This rearrangement joins TRBV7-7 to TRBJ2-5; no clear D gene. Germline CDR1 is SSHAT and CDR2 is FNYEAQ (reference sequence). The length of the CDR3 is 14 residues. This chain's CDR3 is CASSSSKEPGTQYF. DNA of the CDR3: TGTGCTAGCAGTTCCTCAAAGGAGCCGGGGACCCAGTACTTC. The full variable domain, with the rest looked up from reference TRBV7-7 and TRBJ2-5, is GAGVSQSPRYKVTKRGQDVTLRCDPISSHATLYWYQQALGQGPEFLTYFNYEAQPDKSGLPSDRFSAERPEGSISTLTIQRTEQRDSAMYRCASSSSKEPGTQYFGPGTRLLVL.

The V call is TRBV6-1, the J call TRBJ2-2, with TRBD2 as a possible D gene (6 bases). V was cut by 5 bases and J by 2 bases, with 9 bases left in between. CDR3 length: 14 residues. Per germline, CDR1 MNHNS and CDR2 SASEGT. The CDR3 reads CASSSGPNTGELFF. The CDR3 DNA reads TGTGCCAGCAGTAGCGGGCCAAACACCGGGGAGCTGTTTTTT.

This clone came up once. The chain uses TRBV2 and TRBJ2-7, with TRBD2 identical over 7 bases. CDR1 and CDR2 (germline): SNHLY, FYNNEI. Unmatched junction bases numbered 15, after V lost 7 bases and J lost 3 bases. This CDR3 has 16 residues. The DNA of the CDR3 is TGTGCCAGCACGGGGGGTGCCCAGGTAACCTACTACGAGCAGTACTTC. Translating gives CASTGGAQVTYYEQYF.

The genes are TRBV14 and TRBJ2-7, with 7 bases that match TRBD2. The CDR3 covers 16 residues. The V and J ends lost 3 bases and 5 bases, in that order; junction bases with no gene match: 13. Germline V gene sequence: CDR1 SGHDN, CDR2 FVKESK. The CDR3 region is CASSHGWAGVGDEQYF. DNA of the CDR3: TGTGCCAGCAGCCATGGGTGGGCGGGGGTTGGAGACGAGCAGTACTTC.

The rearrangement links TRBV4-1 to TRBJ1-2; a possible D gene is TRBD1 (6 bases). The CDR3 length is 13 residues. V was clipped by 0 bases and J by 7 bases, with 9 bases between them. The V gene's germline CDR1 is MGHRA and CDR2 YSYEKL. The CDR3 sequence is CASSQETGFGYTF. For the CDR3, the DNA is TGCGCCAGCAGCCAAGAAACAGGGTTTGGCTACACCTTC.

The chain recombines TRBV6-5 with TRBJ2-1; a weak D match, TRBD1 (6 bases). This CDR3 is built from 13 residues. Germline V CDR1 and CDR2: MNHEY, SVGAGI. Trimming pared 6 bases from V and 2 bases from J, leaving 8 bases between. CDR3 nucleotide sequence: TGTGCCAGCAGAAGGACAGCCTACAATGAGCAGTTCTTC. This encodes CASRRTAYNEQFF.

A few counts support this clone. The chain has TRBV2 and TRBJ1-1, with D possibly being TRBD1 (5 bases). V gave up 4 bases and J gave up 2 bases, with 8 bases separating them. Germline assignment: CDR1 SNHLY and CDR2 FYNNEI. This CDR3 is built from 13 residues. The CDR3 DNA sequence: TGTGCCAGCAGTGGGACAAGAAACACTGAAGCTTTCTTT. It is translated as CASSGTRNTEAFF.

The CDR3 is CASSYRDSDNEQFF. As DNA, the CDR3 is TGTGCCAGCAGTTACCGGGACAGCGACAATGAGCAGTTCTTC. The chain combines TRBV6-5 with TRBJ2-1, with 7 bases matching TRBD1. The CDR3 extends over 14 amino acids. Unmatched junction bases numbered 3, after V lost 2 bases and J lost 5 bases. In germline, CDR1 is MNHEY, CDR2 SVGAGI.

The chain uses TRBV25-1 and TRBJ1-1; 7 bases fit TRBD1. The germline V gene encodes CDR1 MGHDK and CDR2 SYGVNS. The CDR3 is 15 residues long. V lost 4 bases and J lost 3; bases outside the gene matches: 8. CDR3 DNA sequence: TGTGCCAGCAGTGCCTACAGGGGAGGAGACACTGAAGCTTTCTTT. Its translation: CASSAYRGGDTEAFF.

This rearrangement joins TRBV14 to TRBJ1-3; possibly TRBD1 for D (5 bases). Trimming took off 1 base at V and 0 bases at J, with 10 bases between the two ends. The germline V gene encodes CDR1 SGHDN and CDR2 FVKESK. This CDR3 has 16 amino acids. The CDR3 loop reads CASSQGGLTSGNTIYF. In DNA, the CDR3 is TGTGCCAGCAGCCAAGGGGGCCTCACCTCTGGAAACACCATATATTTT.